These 10 T cell receptor beta chains were sequenced from one sample in a study of blood T cell repertoires in COVID-19. Method: immunoSEQ multiplex PCR; TCRdb's copy keeps in-frame clones and lacks some. Found here are 250,000 to 300,000 clones, approximately 91% of them singletons; the top ten hold 2% to 2.5%. Source material: PBMCs or T cells enriched from blood (not recorded which). The receptors here all came from a woman in her forties with acute COVID-19.

The chain employs TRBV5-4 and TRBJ2-2, with 10 bases matching TRBD2. The CDR3 totals 16 residues. Trimming cost V 4 bases and J 5 bases; bases outside gene matches: 8. Germline V gene lookup returns CDR1 SGHNT and CDR2 YYREEE (reference sequence). CDR3 nucleotide sequence: TGTGCCAGCAGCCCGGGAGCTAGCGGGAGTACCGGGGAGCTGTTTTTT. Encoded protein: CASSPGASGSTGELFF.

The gene calls are TRBV20-1 and TRBJ2-1, with D maybe TRBD2 (6 bases). The CDR3 has 18 amino acids. Germline assignment: CDR1 DFQATT and CDR2 SNEGSKA (reference sequence). Trimming stripped 3 bases from V and 0 bases from J, with 21 bases between. The CDR3 loop is CSASGGGETSGSYNEQFF. The CDR3 coding sequence is TGCAGTGCTAGTGGCGGCGGGGAAACCTCGGGCTCCTACAATGAGCAGTTCTTC.

The genes are TRBV5-1 and TRBJ2-2, with TRBD1 identical over 9 bases. V lost 2 bases and J lost 5; bases outside the gene matches: 7. CDR1 is SGHRS and CDR2 is YFSETQ in the germline V gene. The CDR3 has 16 residues. CDR3 sequence reads: CASSFTGGAGTGELFF. The CDR3 DNA reads as TGCGCCAGCAGCTTCACAGGGGGCGCCGGGACCGGGGAGCTGTTTTTT.

The chain employs TRBV12-3 or TRBV12-4 and TRBJ2-3; maybe TRBD2 (5 bases). The V gene lost 7 bases and the J gene lost 5 bases, with 13 bases spanning the gap. The CDR3 runs 13 residues. The chain's CDR3 is CASTPGGLDTQYF. The CDR3 DNA is TGTGCCAGCACCCCCGGCGGGTTAGATACGCAGTATTTT.

The chain employs TRBV4-1 and TRBJ1-5; D call uncertain. Germline V gene sequence: CDR1 MGHRA, CDR2 YSYEKL. V lost 4 bases to trimming and J lost 6 bases, with 13 bases between them. The CDR3 consists of 14 residues. As DNA, the CDR3 is TGCGCCAGCAGCCCCATGGGAGTATTTCAGCCCCAGCATTTT. Protein sequence: CASSPMGVFQPQHF.

The chain has TRBV19 and TRBJ2-7, with 9 bases matching TRBD1. V lost 4 bases to trimming and J lost 3 bases; unmatched junction nucleotides: 1. The germline V gene has CDR1 LNHDA and CDR2 SQIVND (reference sequence). CDR3 length equals 13 residues. The CDR3 sequence: CASSTTGGYEQYF. CDR3 sequence (DNA): TGTGCCAGTAGTACGACAGGGGGCTACGAGCAGTACTTC.

This rearrangement joins TRBV7-2 to TRBJ2-1; 7 bases align to TRBD1. CDR1 SGHTA and CDR2 FQGNSA come from the germline V gene. The CDR3 sequence is 15 residues long. V lost 2 bases, J lost 4 bases, and 5 bases stayed unmatched. The chain's CDR3 is CASSLWRTGYNEQFF. The CDR3 nucleotides read TGTGCCAGCAGCTTATGGAGGACAGGATACAATGAGCAGTTCTTC. Full variable domain (missing parts from reference TRBV7-2 and TRBJ2-1): GAGVSQSPSNKVTEKGKDVELRCDPISGHTALYWYRQSLGQGLEFLIYFQGNSAPDKSGLPSDRFSAERTGGSVSTLTIQRTQQEDSAVYLCASSLWRTGYNEQFFGPGTRLTVL.

This chain uses TRBV7-3 with TRBJ2-5; weak D call: TRBD2 (6 bases). V shed 1 base and J shed 4 bases, with 10 bases lying between them. The CDR3 has 14 amino acids. Germline V gene sequence: CDR1 SGHTA, CDR2 FQGTGA. This CDR3 reads CASSLSGGSETQYF. The CDR3 DNA follows: TGTGCCAGCAGCTTAAGTGGGGGGTCAGAGACCCAGTACTTC.

The rearrangement joins TRBV27 to TRBJ2-7, with TRBD1 matching over 8 bases. The germline gives CDR1 MNHEY, CDR2 SMNVEV (reference sequence). The J segment lost 5 bases and the V segment lost 5 bases, leaving 11 bases of the junction unmatched. The length of the CDR3 is 15 residues. The chain's CDR3 is CASSRKTGVWNEQYF. The CDR3 bases are TGTGCCAGCAGTAGAAAGACAGGGGTTTGGAACGAGCAGTACTTC.

V usage is TRBV10-2 and J usage is TRBJ1-5; D is possibly TRBD1 (6 bases). V lost 7 bases, J lost 7 bases, and 14 bases lay in between. This CDR3 has 13 residues. Germline CDR1 is WSHSY and CDR2 is SAAADI. CDR3 sequence reads: CASKAGVGQPQHF. CDR3 nucleotide sequence: TGCGCCAGCAAGGCAGGGGTCGGCCAGCCCCAGCATTTT.